The entry below gives a single T cell receptor (beta chain) sequence along with its context. No cognate antigen has been identified for it. The junction departs from the called germline gene at one end, perhaps through a read error. This sample is drawn from a study of tumor-infiltrating lymphocytes in primary liver carcinoma (dated by TCRdb to about 2017). General notes on the study: Of the five patients, three men and two women aged 30 to 69 years, four had hepatocellular carcinoma and one had combined HCC and intrahepatic cholangiocarcinoma. The tumors of the five patients were staged as T1-T3 N0M0, with maximum diameters ranging from about 4.2 to 10 cm. Each sample produced about 3.5 to 7.13 million productive TCRbeta reads, and read depth showed no significant difference between tissue types. TCRbeta repertoire sequencing, expression microarrays and whole-exome sequencing were combined in the study across five regions of each liver tumor, with adjacent normal tissue and blood also included. A total of approximately 35 specimens from 5 patients, comprising some 25 tumor regions, 5 adjacent noncancerous liver tissues and 5 peripheral blood samples, were covered by TCRbeta repertoire sequencing. Technical replicate repertoires showed high reproducibility, with mean shared-clone rates approximately 0.9 and correlation coefficients above 0.95.

The CDR3 measures 13 amino acids from cysteine to phenylalanine. The CDR3 DNA has 39 bases and is translated from base 1. For CDR1 and CDR2, the germline V gene lists SGHAT and FQNNGV. Without any cell sorting, total RNA and DNA were co-extracted from approximately 22-30 mg of bulk tissue using the AllPrep DNA/RNA mini kit. Between late 2015 and early 2016, 4 to 6 patients in China with histopathologically diagnosed primary liver carcinoma had surgical resection. Chronic HBV infection was present in the patients, and the patients were treatment-naive at sampling. Fresh tumor and adjacent tissue pieces were bisected, with one half stored in RNAlater at -80 degrees C and the other half sent for histology. Overall results and qualifications from the work: Repertoire overlap was found to be higher between tumor regions (mean around 35%) than between tumor-adjacent (roughly 17%) or tumor-blood (14%) pairs, consistent with antigen-driven expansion. The top 250 clones made up a significantly larger repertoire fraction in tumors than in blood (p = 0.039). Comparison of CD4+ and CD8+ T cell repertoires was precluded by the use of bulk unsorted samples. Because only the TCR beta chain was sequenced and unpaired alpha chains were not captured, true repertoire diversity is likely underestimated. The study included only five patients, and the authors note findings should be validated in a larger study.

Using a constant-region primer and ProtoScript II reverse transcriptase, TCRbeta-specific cDNA was reverse-transcribed from 500 ng total RNA. TCRbeta libraries were built with three nested multiplex PCR rounds, a slightly modified ARM-PCR procedure. Each of the first two PCR rounds ran for about 10 cycles using multiplex TRBV1-TRBV30 forward primers together with a Cbeta reverse primer. Sample barcodes and Illumina adapters were attached in a final 25-cycle PCR using Deep VentR polymerase. Amplicons of 200-500 bp were gel-purified with a QIAquick gel extraction kit before sequencing. An Illumina HiSeq 2500 was used to sequence the TCRbeta amplicons, generating 250-bp paired-end reads. Per the original workflow: To recover full CDR3 sequences, reads were quality-trimmed using Trimmomatic v0.33 and paired reads were then merged using FLASH v1.2.11. V, D and J germline segments were assigned to the rearranged TCRbeta sequences by MiGEC v1.2.1b. Clonotype statistics and Shannon-Wiener diversity indices were calculated with VDJtools v1.0.0. Except for diversity analysis, only each sample's 250 most abundant clonotypes were used in subsequent analyses to reduce sampling bias. TCRdb itself trimmed the public reads at Q25 with fastp, ran MiXCR and retained productive beta chains. For every CDR3 protein sequence, its rows merge into one entry that carries the most common genes and DNA. The V and J calls and clone size are TCRdb's, not the authors'. The sample includes about 92,000 distinct CDR3 sequences, with approximately 72% observed a single time. The ten top clones hold more than 25% of the sample.

The TCR was taken from a man aged 35-49 years with primary liver carcinoma and hepatitis B virus infection. The sequenced sample was tumor-adjacent normal liver tissue. This sequence uses TRBV11-2 and TRBJ1-2; the D region possibly corresponds to TRBD1 (5 bases align). The CDR3 has the sequence CGSNLEGNYGYAF. The nucleotide sequence is TGTGGCAGCAACTTAGAGGGGAACTATGGCTACGCCTTC.